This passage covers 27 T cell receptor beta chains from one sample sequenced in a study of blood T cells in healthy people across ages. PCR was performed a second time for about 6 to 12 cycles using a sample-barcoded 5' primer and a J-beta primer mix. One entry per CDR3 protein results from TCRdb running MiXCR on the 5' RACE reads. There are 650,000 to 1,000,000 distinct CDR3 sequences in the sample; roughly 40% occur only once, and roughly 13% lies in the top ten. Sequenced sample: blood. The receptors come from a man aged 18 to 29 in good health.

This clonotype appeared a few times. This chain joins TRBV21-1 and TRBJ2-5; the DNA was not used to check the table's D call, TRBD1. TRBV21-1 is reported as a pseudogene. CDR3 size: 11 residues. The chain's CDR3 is CASSKRGEQYF. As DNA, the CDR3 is TGTGCCAGCAGCAAAAGGGGTGAGCAGTACTTC.

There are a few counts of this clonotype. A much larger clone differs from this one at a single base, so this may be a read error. This CDR3 is CASSCSGGSNEQFF. CDR3 DNA sequence: TGTGCCAGCAGTTGCTCAGGGGGGAGCAATGAGCAGTTCTTC. The rearrangement joins TRBV6-5 to TRBJ2-1; TRBD1 might be the D (7 bases). There are 14 residues in the CDR3. The ends were cut back, 4 bases at V and 6 bases at J, with 13 bases in the middle. Germline loops: CDR1 MNHEY, CDR2 SVGAGI.

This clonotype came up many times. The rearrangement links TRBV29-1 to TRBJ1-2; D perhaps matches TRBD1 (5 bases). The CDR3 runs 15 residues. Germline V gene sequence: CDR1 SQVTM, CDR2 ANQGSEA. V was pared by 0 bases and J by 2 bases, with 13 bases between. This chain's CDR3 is CSVEDRTLGNYGYTF. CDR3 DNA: TGCAGCGTTGAAGACCGGACACTTGGCAACTATGGCTACACCTTC.

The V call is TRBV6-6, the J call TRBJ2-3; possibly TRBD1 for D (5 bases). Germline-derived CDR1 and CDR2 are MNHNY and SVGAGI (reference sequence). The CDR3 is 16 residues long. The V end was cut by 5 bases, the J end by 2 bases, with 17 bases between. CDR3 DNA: TGTGCCAGCAGTGATACAGGAGCCAAATTCACAGATACGCAGTATTTT. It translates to CASSDTGAKFTDTQYF.

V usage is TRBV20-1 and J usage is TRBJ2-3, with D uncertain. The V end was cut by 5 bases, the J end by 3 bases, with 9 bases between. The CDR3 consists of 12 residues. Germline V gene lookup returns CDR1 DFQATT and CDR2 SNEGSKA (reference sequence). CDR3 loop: CSAEAATDTQYF. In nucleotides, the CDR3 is TGCAGTGCTGAGGCTGCGACAGATACGCAGTATTTT.

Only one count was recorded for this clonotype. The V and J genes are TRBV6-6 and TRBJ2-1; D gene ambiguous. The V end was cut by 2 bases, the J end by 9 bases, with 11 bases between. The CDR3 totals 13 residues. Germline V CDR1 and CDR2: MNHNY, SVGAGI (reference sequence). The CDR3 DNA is TGTGCCAGCAGTTACGGGTCCGGTTCTGAGCAGTTCTTC. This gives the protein CASSYGSGSEQFF.

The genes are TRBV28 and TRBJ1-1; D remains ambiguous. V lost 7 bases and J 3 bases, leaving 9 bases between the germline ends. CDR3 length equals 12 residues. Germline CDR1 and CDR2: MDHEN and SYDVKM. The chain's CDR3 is CASTSGDTEAFF. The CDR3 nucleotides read TGTGCCAGCACCTCGGGCGACACTGAAGCTTTCTTT.

The chain's CDR3 is CASSDRVQTNYEQYF. The DNA for the CDR3 is TGTGCCAGCAGTGACCGGGTCCAAACAAACTACGAGCAGTACTTC. The chain recombines TRBV6-2 or TRBV6-3 with TRBJ2-7; no firm D call. The germline V and J ends were trimmed by 5 bases and 3 bases, with 17 bases remaining between them. This CDR3 is built from 15 residues. CDR1 and CDR2 (germline): MNHEY, SVGEGT.

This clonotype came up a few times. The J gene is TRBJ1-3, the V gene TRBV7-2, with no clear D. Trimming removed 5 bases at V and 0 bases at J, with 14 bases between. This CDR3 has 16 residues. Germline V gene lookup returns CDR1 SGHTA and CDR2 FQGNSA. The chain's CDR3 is CASSARRPSSGNTIYF. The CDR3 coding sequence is TGTGCCAGCAGCGCCAGGCGGCCCAGCTCTGGAAACACCATATATTTT.

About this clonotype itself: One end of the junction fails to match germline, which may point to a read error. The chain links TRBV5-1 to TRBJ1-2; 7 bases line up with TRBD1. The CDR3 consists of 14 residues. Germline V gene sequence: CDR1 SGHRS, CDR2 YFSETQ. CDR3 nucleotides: TGCGCCAGCAGCACAGACAGGGCGGGCTATGCCTACACCTTC. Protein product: CASSTDRAGYAYTF.

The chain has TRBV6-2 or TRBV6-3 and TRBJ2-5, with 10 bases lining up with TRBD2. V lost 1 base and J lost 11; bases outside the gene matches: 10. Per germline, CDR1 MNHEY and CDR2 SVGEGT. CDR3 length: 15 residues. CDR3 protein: CASSYLASGRREQYF. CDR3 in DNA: TGTGCCAGCAGTTACTTGGCTAGCGGGAGACGGGAGCAGTACTTC.

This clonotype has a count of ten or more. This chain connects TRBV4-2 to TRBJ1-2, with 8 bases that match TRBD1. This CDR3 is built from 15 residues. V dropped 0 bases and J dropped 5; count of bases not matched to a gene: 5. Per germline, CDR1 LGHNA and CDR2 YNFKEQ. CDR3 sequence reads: CASSQEQGARYGYTF. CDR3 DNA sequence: TGTGCCAGCAGCCAAGAGCAGGGGGCGCGGTATGGCTACACCTTC.

The CDR3 reads CASSYSLGQSSSYEQYF. For the CDR3, the DNA is TGTGCCAGCAGTTACTCCCTGGGACAGAGTAGCTCCTACGAGCAGTACTTC. This chain links TRBV6-2 or TRBV6-3 with TRBJ2-7, with 7 bases aligning to TRBD1. Losses at the gene ends were 0 bases for V and 0 bases for J; bases not matched to a gene: 8. Germline-derived CDR1 and CDR2 are MNHEY and SVGEGT. The CDR3 sequence is 17 residues long.

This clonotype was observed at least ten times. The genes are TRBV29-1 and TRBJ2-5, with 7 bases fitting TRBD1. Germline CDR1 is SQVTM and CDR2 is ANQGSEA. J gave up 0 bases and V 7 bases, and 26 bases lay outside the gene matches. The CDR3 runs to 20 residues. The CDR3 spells CSAKVIETGRPSRYQETQYF. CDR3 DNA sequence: TGCAGCGCCAAGGTGATCGAGACAGGGAGACCCAGCCGGTACCAAGAGACCCAGTACTTC.

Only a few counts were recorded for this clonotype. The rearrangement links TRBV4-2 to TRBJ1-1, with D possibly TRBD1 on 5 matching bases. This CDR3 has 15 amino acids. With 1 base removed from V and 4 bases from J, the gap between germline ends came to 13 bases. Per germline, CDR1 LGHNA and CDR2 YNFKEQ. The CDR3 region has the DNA TGTGCCAGCAGCCAAGTAGGGGACGATGGCACTGAAGCTTTCTTT. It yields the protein CASSQVGDDGTEAFF.

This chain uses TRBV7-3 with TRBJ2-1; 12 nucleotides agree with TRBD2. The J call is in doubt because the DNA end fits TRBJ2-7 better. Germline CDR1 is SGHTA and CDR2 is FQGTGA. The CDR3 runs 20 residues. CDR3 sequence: CASSLNRLAGGRVSYNEQYF. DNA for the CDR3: TGTGCCAGCAGCTTGAACAGGCTAGCGGGGGGGCGGGTCTCCTACAATGAGCAGTACTTC.

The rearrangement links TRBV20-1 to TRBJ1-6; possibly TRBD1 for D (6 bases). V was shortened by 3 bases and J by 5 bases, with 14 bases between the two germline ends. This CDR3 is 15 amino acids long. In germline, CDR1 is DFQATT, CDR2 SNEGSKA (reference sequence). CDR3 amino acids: CSARRRDTHNSPLHF. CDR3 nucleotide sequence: TGCAGTGCTAGGCGTAGGGACACCCATAATTCACCCCTCCACTTT.

This CDR3 is CASSLAGAANTGELFF. The DNA of the CDR3 is TGTGCCAGCAGCTTGGCAGGGGCCGCGAACACCGGGGAGCTGTTTTTT. V gene TRBV5-5 combines with J gene TRBJ2-2, with D possibly being TRBD1 (6 bases). The V and J ends lost 0 bases and 0 bases respectively, with 9 bases between them. The V gene's germline CDR1 is SGHKS and CDR2 YYEKEE (reference sequence). The CDR3 runs to 16 residues.

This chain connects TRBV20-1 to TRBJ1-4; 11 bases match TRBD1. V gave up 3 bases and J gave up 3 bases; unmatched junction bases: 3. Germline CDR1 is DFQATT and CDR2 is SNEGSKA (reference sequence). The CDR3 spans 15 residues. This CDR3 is CSASGGQGANEKLFF. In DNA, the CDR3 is TGCAGTGCTAGTGGGGGACAGGGGGCTAATGAAAAACTGTTTTTT.

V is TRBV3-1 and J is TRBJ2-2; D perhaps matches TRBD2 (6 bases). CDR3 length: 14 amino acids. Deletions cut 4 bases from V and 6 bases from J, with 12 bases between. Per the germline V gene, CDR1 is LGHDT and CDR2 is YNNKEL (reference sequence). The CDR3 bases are TGTGCCAGCAGCCGCCCCCCGGGGGCCGGGGAGCTGTTTTTT. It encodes CASSRPPGAGELFF.

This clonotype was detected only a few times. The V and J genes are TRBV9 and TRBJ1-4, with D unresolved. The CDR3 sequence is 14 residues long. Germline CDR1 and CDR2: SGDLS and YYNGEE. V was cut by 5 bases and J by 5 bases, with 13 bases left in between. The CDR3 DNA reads TGTGCCAGCAGAGGAAGCCAGGTCAATGAAAAACTGTTTTTT. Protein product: CASRGSQVNEKLFF.

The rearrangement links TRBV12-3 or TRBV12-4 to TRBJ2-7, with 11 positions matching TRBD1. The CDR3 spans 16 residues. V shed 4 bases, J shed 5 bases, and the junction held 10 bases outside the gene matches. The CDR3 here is CASSSDRGRLGDEQYF. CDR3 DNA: TGTGCCAGCAGTTCGGACAGGGGGCGTTTGGGGGACGAGCAGTACTTC.

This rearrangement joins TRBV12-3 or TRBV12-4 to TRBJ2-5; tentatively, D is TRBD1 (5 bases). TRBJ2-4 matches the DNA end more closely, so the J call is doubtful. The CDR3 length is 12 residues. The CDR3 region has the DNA TGTGCCACCAGACAGAGATTTGACATTCAGTACTTC. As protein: CATRQRFDIQYF.

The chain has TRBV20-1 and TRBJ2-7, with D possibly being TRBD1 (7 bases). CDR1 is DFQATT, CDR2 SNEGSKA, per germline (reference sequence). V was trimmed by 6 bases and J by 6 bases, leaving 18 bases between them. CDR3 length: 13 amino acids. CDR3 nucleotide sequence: TGCAGTGCCATGCGGGACAGCCTTCCCGAGCAGTACTTC. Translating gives CSAMRDSLPEQYF.

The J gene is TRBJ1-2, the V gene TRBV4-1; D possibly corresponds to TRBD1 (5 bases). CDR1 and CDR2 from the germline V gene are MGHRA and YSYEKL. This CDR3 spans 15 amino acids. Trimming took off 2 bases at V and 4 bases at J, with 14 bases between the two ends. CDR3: CASSQNPQGTYGYTF. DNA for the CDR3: TGCGCCAGCAGCCAAAACCCTCAAGGGACCTATGGCTACACCTTC.

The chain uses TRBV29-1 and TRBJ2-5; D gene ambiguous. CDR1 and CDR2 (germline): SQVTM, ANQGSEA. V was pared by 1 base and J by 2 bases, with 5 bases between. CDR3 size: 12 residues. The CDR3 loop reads CSVEGGQETQYF. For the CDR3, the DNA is TGCAGCGTTGAAGGGGGACAAGAGACCCAGTACTTC.

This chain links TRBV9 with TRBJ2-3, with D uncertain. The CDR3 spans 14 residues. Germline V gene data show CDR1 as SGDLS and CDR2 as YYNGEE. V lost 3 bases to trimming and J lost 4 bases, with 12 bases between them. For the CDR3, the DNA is TGTGCCAGCAGCGGGCCTGGATACGCAGATACGCAGTATTTT. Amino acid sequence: CASSGPGYADTQYF.